The source of this T cell receptor beta chain is a study of shared clonotypes between healthy human individuals. Germline CDR1 and CDR2: SGHNT and YYREEE (reference sequence). V was cut by 0 bases and J by 6 bases, with 4 bases left in between. The CDR3 covers 12 residues. Study-wide findings and caveats: Shared across several donors were about 4.8% of the naive CD4 clonotypes. Estimated richness was generally greater in naive than memory subsets.

This clone was seen more than once but under ten times. The antigen remains undetermined. The assay used deep level. Profiling relied on immunoSEQ multiplex PCR, and the TCRdb table lists in-frame clones only, not all of them. The data show about 1 million clones, about 76% seen once. Sequenced input: memory CD4+ T cells sorted from blood. Specified subset: CD45RA-negative fraction. This sequence was found in a man aged 18 to 35 in good health. V gene TRBV5-4 combines with J gene TRBJ1-5; D is uncertain. The DNA for the CDR3 is TGTGCCAGCAGCTTGGACACTCAGCCCCAGCATTTT. This gives the protein CASSLDTQPQHF.